A single sample is the source of the 5 T cell receptor beta chains below, sequenced in a study of CD4 T cells in Merkel cell carcinoma. Clones were read by immunoSEQ multiplex PCR, and TCRdb kept only the in-frame ones, dropping some. The sample holds approximately 74 clones. Live CD4+ cells binding dextramer, excluding CD8+, CD14+ and CD19+ cells, were bulk-sorted and frozen uncultured. Donors were Merkel cell carcinoma patients with fresh tumor. Sequencing used CD4+ T cells from the tumor that bound a Merkel cell polyomavirus LT209-228 dextramer. Subset noted: CD4+ cells binding dextramer loaded with MCPyV large T-antigen peptide WEDLFCDESLSSPEPPSSSE (aa 209-228). All receptors come from a human donor with Merkel cell carcinoma.

The chain joins TRBV7-9 to TRBJ1-2; D remains ambiguous. The CDR3 runs 17 residues. Trimming shortened V by 5 bases and J by 4 bases, and 23 bases separated the two germline ends. Looked up from germline, CDR1 is SEHNR and CDR2 is FQNEAQ (reference sequence). CDR3 DNA sequence: TGTGCCAGCAGCGATTCTCCACACCATGGAAAGACCTATGGCTACACCTTC. Encoded protein: CASSDSPHHGKTYGYTF.

The J gene is TRBJ2-1, the V gene TRBV27; 11 bases fit TRBD1. The CDR3 extends over 13 amino acids. J lost 6 bases, V lost 6 bases, and 1 base had no gene match. CDR1 is MNHEY, CDR2 SMNVEV, per germline (reference sequence). DNA of the CDR3: TGTGCCAGCAGGGGGACAGGGGGCAATGAGCAGTTCTTC. Its translation: CASRGTGGNEQFF.

This clone was observed a handful of times. The chain combines TRBV21-1 with TRBJ2-7; whether TRBD2, the table's D call, matches the DNA was not checked. TRBV21-1 represents a pseudogene. This CDR3 is built from 16 residues. Here the CDR3 reads CASRRIVLHVLDEQYF. CDR3 DNA: TGTGCCAGCAGGAGGATTGTGCTACACGTGTTAGACGAGCAGTACTTC.

The CDR3 region is CASSCMPPQSRANVLTF. The CDR3 DNA is TGTGCCAGCAGCTGTATGCCCCCACAAAGTCGGGCCAACGTCCTGACTTTC. V usage is TRBV7-8 and J usage is TRBJ2-6; D not certain. The CDR3 runs to 17 residues. The V and J ends lost 4 bases and 5 bases respectively, with 18 bases between them. CDR1 is SGHVS and CDR2 is FQNEAQ in the germline V gene.

V and J are TRBV21-1 and TRBJ1-6. TRBV21-1 constitutes a pseudogene. The CDR3 length is 18 residues. The chain's CDR3 is CASSTIIATHNHNSPLHF. DNA of the CDR3: TGTGCCAGCAGTACCATCATAGCTACACATAATCATAATTCACCCCTCCACTTT.